This TCR beta chain stems from a study of blood T cell repertoires in COVID-19. Study as a whole: Specimens from acute and convalescent COVID-19 originated in the United States, Italy and Spain.

It was during active infection that Seattle patients were enrolled and then longitudinally followed. Germline-derived CDR1 and CDR2 are MNHNS and SASEGT. V was shortened by 3 bases and J by 5 bases, with 10 bases between the two germline ends. This CDR3 has 13 residues. Sequencing used immunoSEQ multiplex PCR; TCRdb keeps in-frame clones, though not all of them. In the table there are roughly 200,000 clones, about 85% of which are singletons. This chain links TRBV6-1 with TRBJ1-1; the D is unclear. Input material: peripheral blood. This receptor was taken from an elderly woman with COVID-19, enrolled during active disease. This chain's CDR3 is CASSDPPGTEAFF. The CDR3 coding sequence is TGTGCCAGCAGTGACCCACCCGGGACTGAAGCTTTCTTT.